This T cell receptor beta chain was documented in a study of regulatory T cells in long-lasting Graves disease. Both iRepertoire HTBI primers and Arm-PCR of CDR3 regions were used to build the TCR beta libraries. In TCRdb, the multiplex PCR reads were re-called with MiXCR into one record per CDR3 protein. Here the sample spans 420,000 or so distinct CDR3 sequences, about a sixth being singletons. Trimming took 3 bases from V and 7 from J, leaving 15 bases between them. This CDR3 is 14 amino acids long. The germline V gene has CDR1 KGHSH and CDR2 LQKENI. This clonotype was observed a single time. The time point was: newly diagnosed GD, antithyroid drugs for less than 3 months. With RNA extracted from PBMCs as input, the TCR library was made. In addition, the sample was reused for a study of T cells in Graves' hyperthyroidism and ophthalmopathy.

This receptor was taken from a woman younger than 35 with Graves disease. The sample was peripheral blood mononuclear cells (PBMCs), taken at new diagnosis, from a patient treated with antithyroid drugs. The chain links TRBV18 to TRBJ1-1; tentatively, D is TRBD1 (5 bases). The CDR3 DNA is TGTGCCAGCTCACCCCTGACAGTTGACATTGAAGCTTTCTTT. Translated, it gives CASSPLTVDIEAFF. The entire variable domain, with the rest obtained from reference TRBV18 and TRBJ1-1, is as follows: NAGVMQNPRHLVRRRGQEARLRCSPMKGHSHVYWYRQLPEEGLKFMVYLQKENIIDESGMPKERFSAEFPKEGPSILRIQQVVRGDSAAYFCASSPLTVDIEAFFGQGTRLTVV.